This T cell receptor (beta chain) was retrieved from a study of blood T cell repertoires in COVID-19. Overall study context: From the United States, Italy and Spain came samples of acute and convalescent COVID-19. The analysed material was cDNA or gDNA that came from T cells, B-cell-depleted T cells, or PBMCs.

Original processing methods: By means of reference gene primer amplification, nucleated cell counts were estimated. TCRdb's copy holds only in-frame clones and misses some; the assay was immunoSEQ multiplex PCR. The V and J calls and the clone size are those of that table, but D and trimming were determined from the DNA. The repertoire includes about 120,000 clones, around 77% of them detected once, and 7.9% sits in the top ten. Germline V gives CDR1 SGDLS, CDR2 YYNGEE. With 2 bases removed from V and 7 bases from J, the gap between germline ends came to 10 bases. The CDR3 spans 14 residues. The TCR sequence derives from a human donor in a cohort sampled during active COVID-19. Sequences were obtained from peripheral blood. The chain is built from TRBV9 and TRBJ1-6; D uncertain. CDR3 nucleotide sequence: TGTGCCAGCAGCGTGTCAGGTGGAAATTCACCCCTCCACTTT. Protein product: CASSVSGGNSPLHF.